Below, 19 T cell receptor beta chains from the same sample are listed, as sequenced in a study of T cell clonality in common variable immunodeficiency. The table came from immunoSEQ multiplex PCR; TCRdb's copy has only in-frame clones and leaves some out. The table lists approximately 50,000 clones, with no singletons. What was sequenced was peripheral blood mononuclear cells. Receptors originate from a person aged 18-70 years in good health.

This clone was recorded at least ten times. Read data end 3 residues before the CDR3 end; the end is taken from the germline J gene. The chain uses TRBV19 and TRBJ2-7; a weak D match, TRBD1 (6 bases). Germline CDR1 is LNHDA and CDR2 is SQIVND (reference sequence). The CDR3 runs 14 residues. With 5 bases removed from V and 2 bases from J, the gap between germline ends came to 13 bases. CDR3: CASSPRDNTYEQYF. Incomplete CDR3 DNA: TGTGCCAGTAGTCCTCGGGACAATACCTACGAG.

This clone was found many times. The CDR3 reads CASSFRREGTQYF. CDR3 DNA (partial): TGTGCCAGCAGCTTCCGGCGGGAGGGGACC. This sequence joins TRBV11-2 and TRBJ2-5; 9 bases align to TRBD2. The sequence runs out 3 residues before the end of the CDR3; the remainder is reconstructed from the germline J gene. The ends lost 3 bases at V and 7 bases at J; junction bases unmatched: 3. This CDR3 is built from 13 residues. Germline CDR1 SGHAT, CDR2 FQNNGV.

This clone occurred a few times. This CDR3 reads CASSRTDYDYTF. CDR3 DNA (partial): TGTGCCAGCAGCCGGACAGATTACGAC. This chain connects TRBV7-9 to TRBJ1-2; a weak D match, TRBD1 (6 bases). Sequencing ends 3 residues short of the CDR3 end; the germline J gene provides the rest. The CDR3 totals 12 residues. CDR1 is SEHNR, CDR2 FQNEAQ, per germline (reference sequence).

Turning to this clone: Coverage ceases 3 residues before the CDR3 finishes, and the germline J gene fills in the end. V gene TRBV6-1 combines with J gene TRBJ1-4; 9 bases are a match to TRBD1. CDR3 length equals 15 residues. From germline, CDR1 is MNHNS and CDR2 SASEGT. With 4 bases clipped from V and 8 bases from J, the junction kept 8 bases outside the gene matches. The sequenced CDR3 bases are TGTGCCAGCAGTGCTACAGGGACAGGGCCCGAAAAA. This translates into CASSATGTGPEK. The full CDR3 is CASSATGTGPEKLFF.

A few counts support this clone. From the germline J gene comes the end of the CDR3, since the read stops 3 residues before it. This sequence joins TRBV7-9 and TRBJ1-1; 8 bases fit TRBD1. The CDR3 totals 15 residues. The germline gives CDR1 SEHNR, CDR2 FQNEAQ (reference sequence). V lost 2 bases, J lost 6 bases, and 8 bases stayed unmatched. The part of the CDR3 DNA that was read is TGTGCCAGCAGCTTATGGGGTCAGGGGGCCCCTGAA. It codes for CASSLWGQGAPE. The complete CDR3 sequence is CASSLWGQGAPEAFF.

This clone ranks as medium-sized (0.01 to 0.1%). The read finishes 3 residues shy of the CDR3 end, and the germline J gene is used to complete it. The chain joins TRBV6-2 or TRBV6-3 to TRBJ2-5, with 10 bases matching TRBD2. Germline CDR1 reads MNHEY; CDR2 reads SVGEGT. This CDR3 has 13 amino acids. The ends lost 5 bases at V and 3 bases at J; junction bases unmatched: 0. CDR3 sequence reads: CASSGLAEETQYF. The sequenced CDR3 bases are TGTGCCAGCAGTGGACTAGCGGAAGAGACC.

Many counts were recorded for this clone. The read comes to an end 3 residues before the CDR3 does, leaving the germline J gene to fill in the end. The chain has TRBV2 and TRBJ2-3; D is undetermined. Germline loops: CDR1 SNHLY, CDR2 FYNNEI. The CDR3 contains 12 residues. The ends were cut back, 3 bases at V and 6 bases at J, with 7 bases in the middle. The CDR3 here is CASSESVDTQYF. The sequenced CDR3 bases are TGTGCCAGCAGTGAGTCGGTCGATACG.

This clone was seen ten or more times. Incomplete CDR3 DNA: TGTGCCAGCAGCCTCCAGACAGGGGGCACTGAA. Protein sequence: CASSLQTGGTE. The complete CDR3 reads CASSLQTGGTEAFF. The chain carries TRBV7-2 and TRBJ1-1, with 9 bases fitting TRBD1. Read data end 3 residues before the CDR3 end; the end is taken from the germline J gene. The V and J ends lost 5 bases and 4 bases, in that order; junction bases with no gene match: 5. Germline CDR1 SGHTA, CDR2 FQGNSA. The CDR3 is made up of 14 amino acids.

At least ten counts were recorded for this clone. Read sequence stops 3 residues before the CDR3 end, and the germline J gene provides the missing end. The J gene is TRBJ2-2, the V gene TRBV23-1, with D possibly TRBD1 on 6 matching bases. TRBV23-1 is assigned to the ORF class and has an uncertain function. The CDR3 loop spans 16 amino acids. The CDR3 DNA, read in part, is TGCGCCAGCAGTCGCCGGACAGAGGCAACTAATGAAAAG. Amino acid sequence: CASSRRTEATNEK. The CDR3 in its entirety is CASSRRTEATNEKLFF.

This clone was recorded at least ten times. The read ends 3 residues early relative to the CDR3; the germline J gene fills the gap. J is TRBJ1-4 and V is TRBV6-4; no firm D call. The CDR3 is 11 amino acids. Germline V lookup: CDR1 MRHNA, CDR2 SNTAGT. The CDR3 bases that were read are TGTGCCAGCAGTTCTAGCTCACCA. Protein product: CASSSSSP. The CDR3 in full is CASSSSSPLFF.

This clone was counted many times. The missing CDR3 end, 3 residues past where the read stops, is filled in from the germline J gene. J is TRBJ1-1 and V is TRBV7-2; TRBD1 aligns across 9 bases. The germline CDR1 and CDR2 sequences are SGHTA and FQGNSA. The J segment lost 7 bases and the V segment lost 4 bases, leaving 10 bases of the junction unmatched. The CDR3 runs 15 residues. The CDR3: CASSSSAGQGIEAFF. The covered CDR3 bases are TGTGCCAGCAGCTCCTCTGCCGGACAGGGGATTGAA.

This clone was counted many times. From the germline J gene comes the end of the CDR3, since the read stops 3 residues before it. This rearrangement joins TRBV19 to TRBJ2-5, with 14 positions matching TRBD2. Unmatched junction bases numbered 3, after V lost 5 bases and J lost 1 base. There are 16 residues in the CDR3. The germline V gene encodes CDR1 LNHDA and CDR2 SQIVND (reference sequence). Incomplete CDR3 DNA: TGTGCCAGTAGTCCGGGACTAGCGGGAGCCCAAGAGACC. It specifies CASSPGLAGAQET. The complete CDR3 sequence is CASSPGLAGAQETQYF. Full variable domain (rest looked up from reference TRBV19 and TRBJ2-5): DGGITQSPKYLFRKEGQNVTLSCEQNLNHDAMYWYRQDPGQGLRLIYYSQIVNDFQKGDIAEGYSVSREKKESFPLTVTSAQKNPTAFYLCASSPGLAGAQETQYFGPGTRLLVL.

This clone was recorded many times. The read terminates 3 residues before the CDR3 end, so the remaining end is supplied by the germline J gene. The chain is built from TRBV6-4 and TRBJ2-1; a possible D gene is TRBD2 (5 bases). The CDR3 loop spans 13 amino acids. V lost 3 bases to trimming and J lost 9 bases, with 12 bases between them. Germline V CDR1 and CDR2: MRHNA, SNTAGT. The sequenced CDR3 bases are TGTGCCAGCAGTGAGGACTCAAGCGGTGAG. This sequence encodes CASSEDSSGE. The full CDR3 sequence reads CASSEDSSGEQFF.

Ten or more counts support this clone. The CDR3 goes on 3 residues after the read ends, and that part is filled in from the germline J gene. The chain uses TRBV19 and TRBJ2-2, with 8 bases matching TRBD1. Germline V gene sequence: CDR1 LNHDA, CDR2 SQIVND (reference sequence). This CDR3 is built from 15 residues. V gave up 4 bases and J gave up 4 bases; unmatched junction bases: 5. CDR3 loop: CASSRRTGSTGELFF. The covered CDR3 bases are TGTGCCAGTAGTAGAAGGACAGGGAGCACCGGGGAG.

This clone was seen a few times. The read finishes 3 residues shy of the CDR3 end, and the germline J gene is used to complete it. The chain couples TRBV10-3 to TRBJ2-1, with D possibly being TRBD2 (5 bases). CDR3 size: 16 residues. Germline V gene lookup returns CDR1 ENHRY and CDR2 SYGVKD. V lost 0 bases and J lost 7, with 16 bases in between. CDR3 protein: CAISESLSAGENEQFF. CDR3 bases read: TGTGCCATCAGTGAGTCCCTTAGCGCCGGGGAGAATGAG.

This clone has at least ten counts. The missing CDR3 end, 3 residues past where the read stops, is filled in from the germline J gene. This chain connects TRBV19 to TRBJ1-4; D ambiguous. In germline, CDR1 is LNHDA, CDR2 SQIVND (reference sequence). The CDR3 is 15 amino acids. Between the trimmed V and J ends, which lost 7 bases and 0 bases, there was a span of 12 bases. This chain's CDR3 is CASKGRITTNEKLFF. The CDR3 bases that were read are TGTGCCAGTAAGGGCAGGATTACAACTAATGAAAAA.

This clone was recorded at least ten times. The read comes to an end 3 residues before the CDR3 does, leaving the germline J gene to fill in the end. V is TRBV20-1 and J is TRBJ2-5; 11 nucleotides agree with TRBD1. Per the germline V gene, CDR1 is DFQATT and CDR2 is SNEGSKA (reference sequence). V gave up 3 bases and J gave up 4 bases; unmatched junction bases: 7. This CDR3 is 15 amino acids long. CDR3 DNA (partial): TGCAGTGCTAGGGATCGGACAGGGGGCGTAGAGACC. Protein sequence: CSARDRTGGVET. The whole CDR3 reads CSARDRTGGVETQYF.

This clone was found a few times. The missing CDR3 end, 3 residues past where the read stops, is filled in from the germline J gene. V usage is TRBV18 and J usage is TRBJ1-1; no firm D call. The CDR3 spans 15 residues. Trimming stripped 3 bases from V and 6 bases from J, with 17 bases between. Germline V gene data show CDR1 as KGHSH and CDR2 as LQKENI. This CDR3 reads CASSPTGGEGPEAFF. The covered CDR3 bases are TGTGCCAGCTCACCGACCGGCGGGGAGGGCCCTGAA.

This clone was detected ten times or more. Sequencing ends 3 residues short of the CDR3 end; the germline J gene provides the rest. The chain couples TRBV2 to TRBJ1-2; maybe TRBD1 (5 bases). There are 14 residues in the CDR3. The germline V and J ends were trimmed by 6 bases and 2 bases, with 13 bases remaining between them. Germline V CDR1 and CDR2: SNHLY, FYNNEI. CDR3 bases read: TGTGCCAGCAGATCGGGAGCAGGGAACTATGGC. Translated, it gives CASRSGAGNYG. The full CDR3 is CASRSGAGNYGYTF.